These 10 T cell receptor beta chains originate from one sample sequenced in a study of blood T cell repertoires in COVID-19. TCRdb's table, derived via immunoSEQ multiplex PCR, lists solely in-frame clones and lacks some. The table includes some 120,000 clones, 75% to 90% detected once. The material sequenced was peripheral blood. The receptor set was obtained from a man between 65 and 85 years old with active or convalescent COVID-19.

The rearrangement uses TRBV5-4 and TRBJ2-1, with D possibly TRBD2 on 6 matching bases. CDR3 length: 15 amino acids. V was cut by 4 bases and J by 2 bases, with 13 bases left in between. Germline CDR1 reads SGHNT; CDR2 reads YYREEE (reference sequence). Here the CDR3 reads CASSHSGGPYNEQFF. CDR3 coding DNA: TGTGCCAGCAGCCATAGCGGAGGGCCCTACAATGAGCAGTTCTTC.

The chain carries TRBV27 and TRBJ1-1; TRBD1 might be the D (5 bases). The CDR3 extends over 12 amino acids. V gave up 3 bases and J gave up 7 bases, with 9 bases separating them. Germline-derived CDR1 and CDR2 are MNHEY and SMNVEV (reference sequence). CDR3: CASSLVQGEAFF. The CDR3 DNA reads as TGTGCCAGCAGTTTGGTTCAGGGTGAAGCTTTCTTT.

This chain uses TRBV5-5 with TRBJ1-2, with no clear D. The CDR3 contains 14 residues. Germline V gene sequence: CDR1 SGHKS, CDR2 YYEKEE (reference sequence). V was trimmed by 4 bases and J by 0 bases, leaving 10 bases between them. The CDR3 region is CASSREQANYGYTF. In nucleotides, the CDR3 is TGTGCCAGCAGCCGGGAGCAGGCTAACTATGGCTACACCTTC. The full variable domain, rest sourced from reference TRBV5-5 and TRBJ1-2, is DAGVTQSPTHLIKTRGQQVTLRCSPISGHKSVSWYQQVLGQGPQFIFQYYEKEERGRGNFPDRFSARQFPNYSSELNVNALLLGDSALYLCASSREQANYGYTFGSGTRLTVV.

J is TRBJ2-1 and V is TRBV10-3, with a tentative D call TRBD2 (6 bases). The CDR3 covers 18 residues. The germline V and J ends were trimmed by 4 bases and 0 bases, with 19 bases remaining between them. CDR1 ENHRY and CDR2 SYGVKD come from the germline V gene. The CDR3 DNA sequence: TGTGCCATCAGTGCACAATCTAGCGTCGGGAGCTCCTACAATGAGCAGTTCTTC. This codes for CAISAQSSVGSSYNEQFF.

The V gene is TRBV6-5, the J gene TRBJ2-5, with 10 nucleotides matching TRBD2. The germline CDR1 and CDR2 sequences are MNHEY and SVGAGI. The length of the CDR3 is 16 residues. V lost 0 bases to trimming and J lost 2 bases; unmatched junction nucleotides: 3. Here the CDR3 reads CASSYSWTSGQETQYF. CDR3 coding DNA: TGTGCCAGCAGTTACTCGTGGACTAGCGGACAAGAGACCCAGTACTTC.

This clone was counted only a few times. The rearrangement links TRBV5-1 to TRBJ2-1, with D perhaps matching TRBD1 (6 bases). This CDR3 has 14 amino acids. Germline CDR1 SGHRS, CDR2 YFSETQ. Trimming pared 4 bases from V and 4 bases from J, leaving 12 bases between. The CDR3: CASSLRDNYNEQFF. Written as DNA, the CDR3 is TGCGCCAGCAGCCTCCGGGACAATTACAATGAGCAGTTCTTC.

The CDR3 DNA reads as TGTGCCAGCAGGACAGGCAGTTCCGTAGGGCAGTACTTC. Translation gives CASRTGSSVGQYF. V is TRBV28 and J is TRBJ2-7; the D gene is possibly TRBD1 (6 bases). This CDR3 spans 13 amino acids. Trimming removed 6 bases from V and 9 bases from J, with 18 bases in between. Per germline, CDR1 MDHEN and CDR2 SYDVKM.

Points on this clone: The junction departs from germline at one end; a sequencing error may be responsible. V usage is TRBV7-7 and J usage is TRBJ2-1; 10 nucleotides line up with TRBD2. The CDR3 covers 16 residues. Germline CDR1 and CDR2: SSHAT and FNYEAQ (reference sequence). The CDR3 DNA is TGTGCTAGCAGCTTAGCGATTAGCGGGGGGCAGGGTGAGCAGTTCTTC. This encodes CASSLAISGGQGEQFF.

DNA for the CDR3: TGCAGCGGGCGACAGGGCTCCTACGAGCAGTACTTC. Its protein product is CSGRQGSYEQYF. The rearrangement links TRBV29-1 to TRBJ2-7; 7 bases match TRBD1. With 7 bases clipped from V and 0 bases from J, the junction kept 3 bases outside the gene matches. This CDR3 comprises 12 residues. The germline V gene has CDR1 SQVTM and CDR2 ANQGSEA.

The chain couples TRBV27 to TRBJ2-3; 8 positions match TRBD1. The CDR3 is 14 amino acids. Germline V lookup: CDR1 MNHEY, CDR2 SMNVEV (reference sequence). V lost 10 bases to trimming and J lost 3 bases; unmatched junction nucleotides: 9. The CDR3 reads CATSRRTGTDTQYF. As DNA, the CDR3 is TGTGCCACCTCTCGCCGGACAGGGACAGATACGCAGTATTTT.